Each of the 32 T cell receptor beta chains below was sequenced from the same sample in a study of siplizumab effects on memory and regulatory T cells (dated by TCRdb to 2018 to 2020). To prepare the library, the immunoSEQ multiplex PCR assay was applied. TCRdb mirrors the immuneACCESS table, restricted to in-frame sequences. Some clones are absent from its copies; in checked studies, under half trace to an unresolved V gene, and the reason for the others is unknown. This sample is represented by about 100,000 clones; about 90% of them were singletons. Jointly, the top ten make up around 0.73% of the sample. The specimen was Tregs sorted from blood. These receptors all come from a human donor in good health.

The chain has TRBV6-1 and TRBJ2-5, with 10 positions matching TRBD2. The germline V gene encodes CDR1 MNHNS and CDR2 SASEGT. V lost 2 bases to trimming and J lost 12 bases; unmatched junction nucleotides: 12. This CDR3 has 15 amino acids. The CDR3 loop reads CASSESGLAGVVEYF. CDR3 sequence (DNA): TGTGCCAGCAGTGAAAGCGGTCTAGCGGGGGTGGTTGAGTACTTC.

This rearrangement joins TRBV6-1 to TRBJ1-5; 8 bases align to TRBD1. Trimming cost V 6 bases and J 5 bases; bases outside gene matches: 9. In germline, CDR1 is MNHNS, CDR2 SASEGT. The CDR3 length is 15 residues. The CDR3 sequence is CASRRQGSVHQPQHF. CDR3 bases: TGTGCCAGCAGGAGACAGGGGTCCGTCCATCAGCCCCAGCATTTT.

The chain joins TRBV9 to TRBJ1-1; 8 bases align to TRBD1. V lost 0 bases to trimming and J lost 6 bases; unmatched junction nucleotides: 7. The CDR3 runs to 15 residues. From germline, CDR1 is SGDLS and CDR2 YYNGEE. The CDR3 here is CASSVGGQGRSEAFF. The DNA of the CDR3 is TGTGCCAGCAGCGTAGGTGGACAGGGACGCTCTGAAGCTTTCTTT.

The chain uses TRBV12-5 and TRBJ2-2; TRBD2 matches at 12 bases. Unmatched junction bases numbered 14, after V lost 1 base and J lost 8 bases. Germline-derived CDR1 and CDR2 are LGHNT and FRNRAP. The CDR3 consists of 19 residues. For the CDR3, the DNA is TGTGCTAGTGGTTTGGACCACAACCCGACTAGCGGGAGATTTGGGGAGCTGTTTTTT. It encodes CASGLDHNPTSGRFGELFF.

This chain connects TRBV5-1 to TRBJ1-1; D not resolved. Germline V CDR1 and CDR2: SGHRS, YFSETQ. V dropped 3 bases and J dropped 1 base, with 13 bases sitting between them. The CDR3 consists of 15 residues. The CDR3 is CASSSGSNSNTEAFF. CDR3 nucleotides: TGCGCCAGCAGCTCCGGGAGCAACTCGAACACTGAAGCTTTCTTT.

The rearrangement links TRBV10-3 to TRBJ2-5, with D uncertain. Germline CDR1 is ENHRY and CDR2 is SYGVKD. The CDR3 consists of 12 residues. The V gene lost 4 bases and the J gene lost 0 bases, with 3 bases spanning the gap. As DNA, the CDR3 is TGTGCCATCAGTGTAAACCAAGAGACCCAGTACTTC. Its translation is CAISVNQETQYF.

The V gene is TRBV6-5, the J gene TRBJ2-7, with a tentative D call TRBD2 (6 bases). This CDR3 comprises 14 residues. Germline V gives CDR1 MNHEY, CDR2 SVGAGI. Trimming took off 7 bases at V and 2 bases at J, with 15 bases between the two ends. Here the CDR3 DNA reads TGTGCCAGCATTGGGGGAGGCAAACCCTACGAGCAGTACTTC. Its protein product is CASIGGGKPYEQYF.

V is TRBV27 and J is TRBJ2-1, with 12 positions matching TRBD1. CDR1 is MNHEY and CDR2 is SMNVEV in the germline V gene (reference sequence). The CDR3 totals 18 residues. V dropped 6 bases and J dropped 4; count of bases not matched to a gene: 13. The CDR3 reads CASSSGQGAPSAYNEQFF. In nucleotides, the CDR3 is TGTGCCAGCAGCTCGGGACAGGGGGCCCCGTCCGCTTACAATGAGCAGTTCTTC.

This chain connects TRBV2 to TRBJ1-5; D call uncertain. Trimming took off 6 bases at V and 1 base at J, with 19 bases between the two ends. The CDR3 has 17 amino acids. Germline assignment: CDR1 SNHLY and CDR2 FYNNEI. Here the CDR3 reads CASSVTPGRGSNQPQHF. The DNA of the CDR3 is TGTGCCAGCAGCGTAACCCCGGGCCGCGGAAGCAATCAGCCCCAGCATTTT. The variable domain in full, completed from reference TRBV2 and TRBJ1-5, reads EPEVTQTPSHQVTQMGQEVILRCVPISNHLYFYWYRQILGQKVEFLVSFYNNEISEKSEIFDDQFSVERPDGSNFTLKIRSTKLEDSAMYFCASSVTPGRGSNQPQHFGDGTRLSIL.

This clone was found once. The genes are TRBV18 and TRBJ1-4, with unresolved D. The CDR3 length is 15 residues. Germline V CDR1 and CDR2: KGHSH, LQKENI. Trimming took 0 bases from V and 4 from J, leaving 9 bases between them. As DNA, the CDR3 is TGTGCCAGCTCACCACCGTTTCCAGTTAATGAAAAACTGTTTTTT. Translation gives CASSPPFPVNEKLFF.

V usage is TRBV28 and J usage is TRBJ2-7; no firm D call. Germline V gene lookup returns CDR1 MDHEN and CDR2 SYDVKM. Trimming stripped 5 bases from V and 4 bases from J, with 6 bases between. The CDR3 extends over 11 amino acids. The CDR3 DNA sequence: TGTGCCAGCAGTCCCCATTACGAGCAGTACTTC. As protein: CASSPHYEQYF.

The chain recombines TRBV5-4 with TRBJ2-5; TRBD2 matches at 10 bases. From germline, CDR1 is SGHNT and CDR2 YYREEE (reference sequence). The V gene end was trimmed by 4 bases and the J gene end by 5 bases; junction bases not matched to a gene: 2. This CDR3 has 13 residues. The CDR3 here is CASSISGRETQYF. CDR3 coding DNA: TGTGCCAGCAGCATTAGCGGGAGGGAGACCCAGTACTTC.

The chain carries TRBV27 and TRBJ2-7; D possibly corresponds to TRBD1 (5 bases). The CDR3 length is 13 residues. V shed 3 bases and J shed 1 base, with 7 bases lying between them. CDR1 and CDR2 (germline): MNHEY, SMNVEV (reference sequence). The chain's CDR3 is CASSFRVSYEQYF. CDR3 coding DNA: TGTGCCAGCAGTTTCAGGGTATCCTACGAGCAGTACTTC.

V is TRBV30 and J is TRBJ2-3; D gene unclear. Trimming stripped 4 bases from V and 1 base from J, with 9 bases between. The CDR3 extends over 13 amino acids. Looked up from germline, CDR1 is GTSNPN and CDR2 is SVGIG (reference sequence). The CDR3 spells CAWTLSGTDTQYF. CDR3 coding DNA: TGTGCCTGGACCCTCTCGGGCACAGATACGCAGTATTTT.

This rearrangement joins TRBV7-3 to TRBJ2-7, with D perhaps matching TRBD2 (6 bases). Per the germline V gene, CDR1 is SGHTA and CDR2 is FQGTGA. Deletions cut 5 bases from V and 2 bases from J, with 25 bases between. The CDR3 is 18 amino acids. The CDR3 spells CASSASPFRGDLPYEQYF. The CDR3, as DNA: TGTGCCAGCAGCGCTAGCCCCTTTCGCGGGGACCTCCCCTACGAGCAGTACTTC.

The rearrangement links TRBV6-5 to TRBJ2-6; D gene ambiguous. Trimming pared 6 bases from V and 0 bases from J, leaving 3 bases between. Germline CDR1 is MNHEY and CDR2 is SVGAGI. The CDR3 has 13 amino acids. The CDR3: CASRSSGANVLTF. As DNA, the CDR3 is TGTGCCAGCAGGAGCTCTGGGGCCAACGTCCTGACTTTC.

V usage is TRBV7-9 and J usage is TRBJ2-3, with D uncertain. The germline V and J ends were trimmed by 5 bases and 0 bases, with 9 bases remaining between them. Germline CDR1 reads SEHNR; CDR2 reads FQNEAQ (reference sequence). This CDR3 is built from 14 residues. CDR3 protein: CASSPISSTDTQYF. DNA for the CDR3: TGTGCCAGCAGCCCGATCTCTAGCACAGATACGCAGTATTTT. Using reference TRBV7-9 and TRBJ2-3 for the parts outside the CDR3, the full variable domain is DTGVSQNPRHKITKRGQNVTFRCDPISEHNRLYWYRQTLGQGPEFLTYFQNEAQLEKSRLLSDRFSAERPKGSFSTLEIQRTEQGDSAMYLCASSPISSTDTQYFGPGTRLTVL.

This clone appeared once. The chain employs TRBV5-4 and TRBJ2-6; no reliable D call. Trimming took 2 bases from V and 3 from J, leaving 15 bases between them. Germline V gene lookup returns CDR1 SGHNT and CDR2 YYREEE (reference sequence). The CDR3 extends over 17 amino acids. DNA for the CDR3: TGTGCCAGCAGCTTCCGGAGTAGTCGCGTTGGGGCCAACGTCCTGACTTTC. Protein product: CASSFRSSRVGANVLTF.

The rearrangement links TRBV6-6 to TRBJ2-7, with D tentatively TRBD2 (5 bases). The CDR3 is made up of 14 amino acids. V lost 2 bases to trimming and J lost 3 bases, with 11 bases between them. CDR1 and CDR2 (germline): MNHNY, SVGAGI (reference sequence). Here the CDR3 DNA reads TGTGCCAGCAGTTACACGGGGATCCGCTACGAGCAGTACTTC. The encoded protein is CASSYTGIRYEQYF.

This rearrangement joins TRBV4-1 to TRBJ2-2; 15 positions agree with TRBD2. Trimming took 6 bases from V and 6 from J; bases not matched to a gene: 2. Germline V CDR1 and CDR2: MGHRA, YSYEKL. The length of the CDR3 is 15 residues. The CDR3 loop is CASRRTSGRAGELFF. In nucleotides, the CDR3 is TGCGCCAGCAGAAGGACTAGCGGGAGGGCCGGGGAGCTGTTTTTT.

V usage is TRBV5-1 and J usage is TRBJ2-7; 8 nucleotides agree with TRBD1. The V gene's germline CDR1 is SGHRS and CDR2 YFSETQ. The CDR3 runs 15 residues. J gave up 7 bases and V 4 bases, and 13 bases lay outside the gene matches. The CDR3 spells CASSRDRDRTGEQYF. CDR3 DNA sequence: TGCGCCAGCAGCAGGGACCGGGACAGGACGGGTGAGCAGTACTTC.

The chain links TRBV2 to TRBJ1-2; TRBD1 might be the D (5 bases). This CDR3 has 17 residues. The V end was cut by 6 bases, the J end by 3 bases, with 23 bases between. Germline CDR1 and CDR2: SNHLY and FYNNEI. DNA of the CDR3: TGTGCCAGCAGATCTGGACACGGCCGGTTGATGTACTATGGCTACACCTTC. Its protein is CASRSGHGRLMYYGYTF.

This clone was found once. This rearrangement joins TRBV11-2 to TRBJ1-3; 7 positions agree with TRBD1. The V segment lost 5 bases and the J segment 5 bases; nucleotides outside the gene matches: 3. Looked up from germline, CDR1 is SGHAT and CDR2 is FQNNGV. This CDR3 has 13 amino acids. CDR3 in amino acids: CASSRDRRNTIYF. CDR3 sequence (DNA): TGTGCCAGCAGCCGGGACAGACGAAACACCATATATTTT. The full variable domain, in which reference TRBV11-2 and TRBJ1-3 provide the parts outside the CDR3, is EAGVAQSPRYKIIEKRQSVAFWCNPISGHATLYWYQQILGQGPKLLIQFQNNGVVDDSQLPKDRFSAERLKGVDSTLKIQPAKLEDSAVYLCASSRDRRNTIYFGEGSWLTVV.

CDR3 coding DNA: TGTGCCAGCACCAAACAGGGGGCTGGTGAAAAACTGTTTTTT. Translation gives CASTKQGAGEKLFF. The chain links TRBV7-9 to TRBJ1-4; the match to TRBD1 covers 9 bases. The junction had 7 bases not matched to a gene; V was cut back by 7 bases and J by 7 bases. Germline values: CDR1 SEHNR, CDR2 FQNEAQ (reference sequence). The CDR3 contains 14 residues.

This clone was seen a handful of times. The J gene is TRBJ1-1, the V gene TRBV18; D remains ambiguous. CDR3 length: 12 residues. V was pared by 4 bases and J by 7 bases, with 10 bases between. Germline V lookup: CDR1 KGHSH, CDR2 LQKENI. CDR3 sequence: CASSLRMNEAFF. Written as DNA, the CDR3 is TGTGCCAGCTCACTACGGATGAATGAAGCTTTCTTT.

The chain couples TRBV2 to TRBJ2-7; a possible D gene is TRBD1 (5 bases). Trimming stripped 6 bases from V and 0 bases from J, with 15 bases between. CDR3 size: 15 residues. Germline lookup yields CDR1 SNHLY and CDR2 FYNNEI. This CDR3 is CASRGRDLNSYEQYF. The CDR3 nucleotides read TGTGCCAGCAGGGGGCGAGACTTGAACTCCTACGAGCAGTACTTC.

The chain carries TRBV4-1 and TRBJ2-3; the D is unclear. CDR3 length: 15 amino acids. In germline, CDR1 is MGHRA, CDR2 YSYEKL. V was pared by 4 bases and J by 5 bases, with 16 bases between. The CDR3 nucleotides read TGCGCCAGCAGCCTTCACCCCCCCGAGGAAGATACGCAGTATTTT. The encoded protein is CASSLHPPEEDTQYF.

The rearrangement uses TRBV28 and TRBJ2-3; D remains ambiguous. CDR1 MDHEN and CDR2 SYDVKM come from the germline V gene. Trimming took off 5 bases at V and 7 bases at J, with 10 bases between the two ends. CDR3 size: 12 residues. The chain's CDR3 is CASSPQVYTQYF. CDR3 DNA: TGTGCCAGCAGTCCTCAGGTGTATACGCAGTATTTT.

The chain combines TRBV5-1 with TRBJ2-3; D is uncertain. V lost 0 bases to trimming and J lost 0 bases, with 11 bases between them. Germline-derived CDR1 and CDR2 are SGHRS and YFSETQ. This CDR3 spans 16 amino acids. The DNA of the CDR3 is TGCGCCAGCAGCTTGGATGGTCGCCCGAGCACAGATACGCAGTATTTT. Its translation is CASSLDGRPSTDTQYF.

This chain connects TRBV6-5 to TRBJ1-1; D remains unclear. Deletions cut 6 bases from V and 7 bases from J, with 12 bases between. The CDR3 runs to 12 residues. CDR1 and CDR2 (germline): MNHEY, SVGAGI. The CDR3 protein is CASSGMNGEAFF. In nucleotides, the CDR3 is TGTGCCAGCAGCGGAATGAACGGTGAAGCTTTCTTT.

The chain is built from TRBV5-1 and TRBJ2-2; TRBD2 might be the D (6 bases). CDR1 SGHRS and CDR2 YFSETQ come from the germline V gene. V was clipped by 3 bases and J by 8 bases, with 8 bases between them. The CDR3 loop spans 12 amino acids. DNA of the CDR3: TGCGCCAGCAGCTCACTAGCTGGGGAGCTGTTTTTT. Protein: CASSSLAGELFF. Full variable domain (missing parts from reference TRBV5-1 and TRBJ2-2): KAGVTQTPRYLIKTRGQQVTLSCSPISGHRSVSWYQQTPGQGLQFLFEYFSETQRNKGNFPGRFSGRQFSNSRSEMNVSTLELGDSALYLCASSSLAGELFFGEGSRLTVL.

J is TRBJ1-2 and V is TRBV5-6; 8 bases agree with TRBD1. The CDR3 is 14 residues long. Trimming at V came to 0 bases and at J to 9 bases, leaving 7 bases not matched to a gene. Germline-derived CDR1 and CDR2 are SGHDT and YYEEEE. The CDR3 sequence is CASSLADRVMSYTF. The DNA of the CDR3 is TGTGCCAGCAGCTTGGCGGACAGGGTTATGAGCTACACCTTC.